This TCR beta chain derives from a study of spatial heterogeneity in lung cancer. Time point given: sample taken at primary tumor resection. The authors sequenced whole RNA from tumor, nontumor lung or frozen PBMC without sorting. The approximately 72 donors had untreated early-stage non-small cell lung cancer. J lost 0 bases, V lost 2 bases, and 2 bases had no gene match. This CDR3 contains 16 residues. From germline, CDR1 is SGHTA and CDR2 FQGNSA. At least ten counts were recorded for this clonotype. What it binds is unknown. Study findings and constraints: TCRs found ubiquitously expanded in tumor appeared in blood more at resection than at follow-up.

Every TCR cDNA molecule bore its own unique molecular identifier. TCRdb independently ran MiXCR on the 5' RACE reads; one entry per CDR3 protein. This table holds under 50,000 distinct CDR3 sequences, 4% to 6% found once. The sequence was obtained from a female donor with early-stage non-small cell lung cancer. The specimen comprised PBMCs, sampled at surgery. The gene calls are TRBV7-2 and TRBJ1-4, with 8 bases that match TRBD1. In DNA form, the CDR3 reads TGTGCCAGCAGCTTACCGGGACAGGCAACTAATGAAAAACTGTTTTTT. Its translation: CASSLPGQATNEKLFF.